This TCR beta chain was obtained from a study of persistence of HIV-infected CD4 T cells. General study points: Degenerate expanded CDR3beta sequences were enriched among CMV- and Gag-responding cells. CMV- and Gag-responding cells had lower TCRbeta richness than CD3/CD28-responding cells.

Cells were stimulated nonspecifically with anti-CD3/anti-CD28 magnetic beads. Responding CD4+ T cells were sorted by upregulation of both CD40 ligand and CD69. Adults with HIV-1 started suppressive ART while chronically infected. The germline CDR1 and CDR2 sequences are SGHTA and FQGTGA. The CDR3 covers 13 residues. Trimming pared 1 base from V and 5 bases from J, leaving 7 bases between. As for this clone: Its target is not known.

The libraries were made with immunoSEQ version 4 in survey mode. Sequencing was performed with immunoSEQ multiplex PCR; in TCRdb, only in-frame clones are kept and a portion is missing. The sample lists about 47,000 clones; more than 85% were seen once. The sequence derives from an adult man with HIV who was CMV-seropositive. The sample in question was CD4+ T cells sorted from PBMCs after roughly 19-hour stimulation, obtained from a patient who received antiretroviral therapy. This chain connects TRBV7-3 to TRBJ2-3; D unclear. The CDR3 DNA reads TGTGCCAGCAGCTTAAGTAGGGAAGATACGCAGTATTTT. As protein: CASSLSREDTQYF. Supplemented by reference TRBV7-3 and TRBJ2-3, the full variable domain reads GAGVSQTPSNKVTEKGKYVELRCDPISGHTALYWYRQSLGQGPEFLIYFQGTGAADDSGLPNDRFFAVRPEGSVSTLKIQRTERGDSAVYLCASSLSREDTQYFGPGTRLTVL.